This entry features one T cell receptor beta chain sequence. Its specificity is unknown. These data come from a study of cytomegalovirus exposure and HLA in healthy donors. Study-wide points: Through in vitro validation, three CMV-associated chains were shown to be specific for CMV antigens.

A multiplex PCR was run with 60 Vbeta primers and 13 Jbeta primers. Profiling relied on immunoSEQ multiplex PCR, and the TCRdb table lists in-frame clones only, not all of them. The sample carries fewer than 250,000 clones, about 79% recorded once. Sequenced input: PBMCs. The TCR was taken from a male donor in good health and CMV-seronegative.

In DNA form, the CDR3 reads TGTGCCTGGAGCCCCGGTGGGGGGGGCTGGAGCAATCAGCCCCAGCATTTT. Protein: CAWSPGGGGWSNQPQHF. This rearrangement joins TRBV30 to TRBJ1-5, with D possibly being TRBD1 (6 bases). V gave up 3 bases and J gave up 1 base, with 19 bases separating them. CDR1 is GTSNPN, CDR2 SVGIG, per germline (reference sequence). The CDR3 consists of 17 residues.